This T cell receptor (beta chain) was observed in a study of cytomegalovirus exposure and HLA in healthy donors. A multiplex PCR was run with 60 Vbeta primers and 13 Jbeta primers. Produced via immunoSEQ multiplex PCR; TCRdb's table is partial and in-frame only. The sample shows about 100,000 clones, 75% to 90% of them seen only once. J gave up 1 base and V 0 bases, and 3 bases lay outside the gene matches. Germline CDR1 is SGHRS and CDR2 is YFSETQ. CDR3 length equals 17 residues. This receptor was obtained from a man aged 25 to 40 in good health and CMV-seronegative. This chain uses TRBV5-1 with TRBJ2-6, with 8 bases fitting TRBD1. Sequenced: PBMCs. The CDR3 sequence is CASSLGTGKSGANVLTF. The CDR3 DNA follows: TGCGCCAGCAGCTTGGGGACAGGGAAATCTGGGGCCAACGTCCTGACTTTC.